This TCR beta chain was observed in a study of technical replicates of blood from four donors. Germline loops: CDR1 LGHNA, CDR2 YNFKEQ. With 0 bases clipped from V and 4 bases from J, the junction kept 9 bases outside the gene matches. This CDR3 comprises 16 residues. Data came from immunoSEQ multiplex PCR; TCRdb stores just in-frame clones and leaves some out. The sample has approximately 87,000 clones, about 90% seen once; the top ten hold 0.3% to 0.5%. The receptor was isolated from a human donor in good health. Some clones in this sample may be carry-over from other donors' samples. This sequence joins TRBV4-2 and TRBJ2-7; TRBD2 matches at 7 bases. The material sequenced was T cells isolated from PBMCs. CDR3 coding DNA: TGTGCCAGCAGCCAAGATTACGGGGAGGGCCGGTACGAGCAGTACTTC. It encodes CASSQDYGEGRYEQYF.